The clone carrying this TCR beta chain was seen a single time. The target antigen is unknown. The source of the sample is a study of T cell responses to AZD1222 COVID-19 vaccine. Study results and caveats: Only six AZD1222 recipients tested seropositive at baseline. The donor group comprised mostly white British people and more females; the analysis possibly underestimated clonal diversity. None of the repertoires were sampled until the peak T cell response had passed.

The CDR3 is 13 amino acids. V lost 2 bases, J lost 4 bases, and 5 bases lay in between. Per the germline V gene, CDR1 is MNHEY and CDR2 is SVGAGI. Assay used: immunoSEQ multiplex PCR; TCRdb lists only in-frame clones, some missing. The repertoire holds over 150,000 clones, around nine tenths seen once, with 5.5% in the top ten. The origin of this receptor is an adult in good health. The source material was peripheral blood, sampled on day 0 of AZD1222 vaccination. V gene TRBV6-5 combines with J gene TRBJ2-2, with D uncertain. The CDR3 loop reads CASSYQSTGELFF. The CDR3 nucleotides read TGTGCCAGCAGTTACCAAAGCACCGGGGAGCTGTTTTTT.